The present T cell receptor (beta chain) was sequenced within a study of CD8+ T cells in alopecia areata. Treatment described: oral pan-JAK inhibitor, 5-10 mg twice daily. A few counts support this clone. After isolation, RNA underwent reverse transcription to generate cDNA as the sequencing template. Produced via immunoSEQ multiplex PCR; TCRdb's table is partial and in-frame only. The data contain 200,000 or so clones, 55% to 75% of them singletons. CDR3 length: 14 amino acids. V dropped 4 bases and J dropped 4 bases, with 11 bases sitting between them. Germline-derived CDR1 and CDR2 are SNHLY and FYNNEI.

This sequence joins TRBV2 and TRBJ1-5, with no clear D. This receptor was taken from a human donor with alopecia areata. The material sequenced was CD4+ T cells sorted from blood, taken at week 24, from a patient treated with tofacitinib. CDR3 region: CASSGGLRNQPQHF. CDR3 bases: TGTGCCAGCAGTGGGGGTCTTCGTAATCAGCCCCAGCATTTT.